This T cell receptor (beta chain) was recorded in a study of blood T cells in healthy people across ages (dated by TCRdb to the mid-2010s). Broadly, across the study: In model experiments, template switching captured roughly one uniquely barcoded TCR beta cDNA molecule for every two T cells. The study measured age-related changes in TCR beta repertoire diversity using deep sequencing normalized with unique cDNA molecular identifiers. The donors were split into four age groups: young (average roughly 15 years), middle-aged (roughly 39), aged (approximately 60) and long-lived (about 82). Donors of different ages were randomly distributed across sequencing lanes to avoid experimental bias. Using the same blood draw, the study looked at two additional independent replicas of 1 million unique cDNA reads for two donors, one aged 18 to 30 and the other aged 80 or older. Points the paper makes about the study in general: Because the CMV infection status of the donors was unknown, age-related changes in expanded clonotypes may potentially have been confounded. Because profiling used bulk unsorted PBMCs, naive and antigen-experienced compartments could not be compared conclusively. As age increased, observed TCR beta diversity per million T cells dropped in a roughly linear way, and a significant reduction was already evident by age roughly 36. Total diversity estimates from one million sequenced T cells were considered lower bounds and underestimates. Compared with the aged group, the long-lived group had more naive CD4+ T cells, fewer expanded clones and increased TCR diversity, suggesting age selection. A strong correlation was found between observed TCR beta diversity and the percentage of naive T cells measured by flow cytometry.

Systemically healthy Caucasian individuals from Russia, approximately 39 in total and aged about 6 to 95 years, were included as donors. Approximately 10 milliliters of peripheral blood were collected from each donor into EDTA-treated Vacutainer tubes. Ficoll-Paque density-gradient centrifugation was used to isolate PBMCs, with at least 6.5 million obtained per sample. Trizol reagent was used to extract total RNA from PBMCs, with at least 5.5 micrograms per sample. For every donor, flow cytometry on a PBMC aliquot measured the percentage of naive CD45RAhigh/CD27high T cells. The library was generated by 5' RACE. Sequencing relied on an Illumina HiSeq 2500. A second PCR of about 7 to 12 cycles was performed with a sample-barcoded 5' primer and a J-beta primer mix. A unique molecular identifier was introduced onto each TCR beta cDNA molecule by a template-switch 5' adaptor carrying 12 random nucleotides. Each sample yielded at least 3 million CDR3-containing paired-end reads. All of the RNA was converted into first-strand cDNA using the Mint cDNA synthesis kit, with a TRBC-specific oligonucleotide serving as the primer. All cDNA was treated with uracil-DNA glycosylase and then went through a first 18-cycle PCR with the universal primers M1SS and BC2_uni_R. The authors' analysis ran thus. For normalization, 1 million high-quality reads were randomly selected from each sample, with every read carrying a distinct molecular identifier. Instead of being binned into consensus sequences, reads that shared molecular identifiers were thrown out. MiTCR, with a Q25 quality threshold and the strictest error-elimination algorithm, was used for CDR3 identification, clonotype clustering and error correction. A nonparametric unseen species model using Euler transformation provided a lower-bound estimate of total TCR beta diversity. The raw public reads went through TCRdb reprocessing: fastp at Q25, MiXCR clone calling, in-frame beta chains kept. Identical CDR3 proteins give one entry, which carries the most common genes and DNA. These V and J calls derive from TCRdb rather than the authors' analysis. The sample table lists around 800,000 distinct CDR3 sequences, more than 40% of them with a count of one. Jointly, the top ten make up about a fifth of the sample.

CDR1 and CDR2 were assigned from the germline V gene as MNHEY and SVGEGT. Taken from cysteine to phenylalanine, the CDR3 has 15 residues. Only CDR3 DNA remains: 45 bases, in frame from the first base. V lost 2 bases and J lost 0 bases; the stretch between them is 10 bases long. Remarks on this clonotype: Its antigen specificity is not known. There are no base qualities to consult, and no much larger clone falls within one base.

The V and J genes are TRBV6-2 or TRBV6-3 and TRBJ2-5; the D gene is possibly TRBD2, with 5 bases matching. The sequenced material came from blood. The TCR sequence derives from a man aged 60 to 69 in good health. The DNA reads as follows: TGTGCCAGCAGTTACAGTACCGGGAACCAAGAGACCCAGTACTTC. This sequence encodes CASSYSTGNQETQYF.